This TCR beta chain was retrieved from a study of blood T cells in healthy people across ages. Sample-barcoded 5' priming and a J-beta primer mix drove a second PCR of about 7 to 12 cycles. TCRdb reanalysed the 5' RACE reads using MiXCR and keeps one entry per CDR3 protein. Found here are around 800,000 distinct CDR3 sequences, around 42% of them singletons; the top ten hold about a fifth. There are 14 residues in the CDR3. Germline lookup yields CDR1 MNHNS and CDR2 SASEGT. Trimming pared 1 base from V and 9 bases from J, leaving 13 bases between. The chain has TRBV6-1 and TRBJ2-4; the D gene is possibly TRBD2 (5 bases). The TCR sequence derives from a man in his sixties in good health. Sequencing was carried out using blood. CDR3 protein: CASSEGQTEAIQYF. In nucleotides, the CDR3 is TGTGCCAGCAGTGAAGGGCAGACGGAGGCCATTCAGTACTTC.